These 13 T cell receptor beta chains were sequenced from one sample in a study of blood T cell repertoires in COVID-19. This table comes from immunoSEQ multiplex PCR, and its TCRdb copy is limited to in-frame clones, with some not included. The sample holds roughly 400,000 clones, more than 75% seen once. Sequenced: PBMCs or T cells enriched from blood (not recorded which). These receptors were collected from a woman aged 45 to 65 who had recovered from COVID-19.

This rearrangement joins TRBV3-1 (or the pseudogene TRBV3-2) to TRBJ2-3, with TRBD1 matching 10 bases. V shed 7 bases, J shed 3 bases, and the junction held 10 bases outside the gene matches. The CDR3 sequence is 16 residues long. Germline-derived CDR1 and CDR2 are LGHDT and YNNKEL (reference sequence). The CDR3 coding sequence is TGTGCCAGCACCCCCGGGACAGGGGTGCGAACAGATACGCAGTATTTT. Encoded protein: CASTPGTGVRTDTQYF.

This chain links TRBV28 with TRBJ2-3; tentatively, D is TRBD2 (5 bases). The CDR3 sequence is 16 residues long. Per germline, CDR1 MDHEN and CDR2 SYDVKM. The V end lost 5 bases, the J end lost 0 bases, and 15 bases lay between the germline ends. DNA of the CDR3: TGTGCCAGCAGTCCCGACCCGGGATTCAGCACAGATACGCAGTATTTT. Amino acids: CASSPDPGFSTDTQYF.

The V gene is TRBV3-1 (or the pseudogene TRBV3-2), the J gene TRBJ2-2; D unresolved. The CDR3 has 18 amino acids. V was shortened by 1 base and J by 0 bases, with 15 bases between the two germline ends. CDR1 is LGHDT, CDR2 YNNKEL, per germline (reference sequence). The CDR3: CASSQGAVAAANTGELFF. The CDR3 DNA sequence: TGTGCCAGCAGCCAAGGCGCGGTAGCAGCCGCGAACACCGGGGAGCTGTTTTTT.

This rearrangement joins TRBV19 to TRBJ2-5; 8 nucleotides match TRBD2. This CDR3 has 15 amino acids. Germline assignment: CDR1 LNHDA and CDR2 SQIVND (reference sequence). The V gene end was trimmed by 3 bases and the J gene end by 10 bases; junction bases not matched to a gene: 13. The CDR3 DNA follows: TGTGCCAGTAGTATCGGGAGCGGGGGCTCCGCAATCCAGTACTTC. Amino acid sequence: CASSIGSGGSAIQYF.

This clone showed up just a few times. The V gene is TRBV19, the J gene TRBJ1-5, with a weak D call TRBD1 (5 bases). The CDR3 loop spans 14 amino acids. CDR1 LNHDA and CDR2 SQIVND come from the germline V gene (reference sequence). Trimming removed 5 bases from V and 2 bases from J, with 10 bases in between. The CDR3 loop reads CASSPRVGNQPQHF. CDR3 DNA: TGTGCCAGTAGTCCCAGGGTGGGCAATCAGCCCCAGCATTTT.

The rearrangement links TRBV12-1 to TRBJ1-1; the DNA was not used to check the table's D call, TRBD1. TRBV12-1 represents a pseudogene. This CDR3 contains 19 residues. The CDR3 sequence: CASSSPGTELQTMNTEAFF. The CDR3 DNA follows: TGTGCCAGCAGCTCACCCGGGACAGAGCTACAAACCATGAACACTGAAGCTTTCTTT.

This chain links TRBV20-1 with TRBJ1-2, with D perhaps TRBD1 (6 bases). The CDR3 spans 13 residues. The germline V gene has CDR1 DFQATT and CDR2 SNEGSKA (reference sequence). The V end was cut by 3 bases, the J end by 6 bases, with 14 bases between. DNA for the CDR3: TGCAGTGCTAGTACAGGGCTTCAGGATGGCTACACCTTC. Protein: CSASTGLQDGYTF.

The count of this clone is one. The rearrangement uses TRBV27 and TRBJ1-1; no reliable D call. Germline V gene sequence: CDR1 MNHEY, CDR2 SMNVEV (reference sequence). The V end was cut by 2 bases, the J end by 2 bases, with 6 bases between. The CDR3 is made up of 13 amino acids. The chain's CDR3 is CASSLILNTEAFF. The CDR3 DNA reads TGTGCCAGCAGTTTAATCCTTAACACTGAAGCTTTCTTT.

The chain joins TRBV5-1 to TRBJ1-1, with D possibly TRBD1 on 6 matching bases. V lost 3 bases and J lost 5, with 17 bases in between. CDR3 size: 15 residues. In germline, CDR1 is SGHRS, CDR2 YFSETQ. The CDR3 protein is CASSSQDSRRTEAFF. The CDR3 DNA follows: TGCGCCAGCAGCTCCCAGGACAGCCGGAGGACTGAAGCTTTCTTT. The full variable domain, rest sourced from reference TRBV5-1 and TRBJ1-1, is KAGVTQTPRYLIKTRGQQVTLSCSPISGHRSVSWYQQTPGQGLQFLFEYFSETQRNKGNFPGRFSGRQFSNSRSEMNVSTLELGDSALYLCASSSQDSRRTEAFFGQGTRLTVV.

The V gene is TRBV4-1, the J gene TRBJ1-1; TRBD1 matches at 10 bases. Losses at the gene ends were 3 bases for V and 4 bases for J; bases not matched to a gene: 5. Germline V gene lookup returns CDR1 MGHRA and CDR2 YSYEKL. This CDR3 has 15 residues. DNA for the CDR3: TGCGCCAGCAGCCATCCGGGACAGGGGTTCACTGAAGCTTTCTTT. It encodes CASSHPGQGFTEAFF.

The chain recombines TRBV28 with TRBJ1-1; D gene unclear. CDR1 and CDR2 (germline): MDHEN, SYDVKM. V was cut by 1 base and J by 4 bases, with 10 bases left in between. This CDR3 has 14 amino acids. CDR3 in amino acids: CASSLLLGSTEAFF. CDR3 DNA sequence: TGTGCCAGCAGTTTATTGTTAGGGAGCACTGAAGCTTTCTTT.

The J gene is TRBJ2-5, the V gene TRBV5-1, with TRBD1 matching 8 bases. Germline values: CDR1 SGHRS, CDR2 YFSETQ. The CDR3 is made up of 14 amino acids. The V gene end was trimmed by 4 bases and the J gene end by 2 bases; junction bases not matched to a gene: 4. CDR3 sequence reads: CASSKGTGQETQYF. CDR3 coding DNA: TGCGCCAGCAGCAAAGGGACAGGTCAAGAGACCCAGTACTTC.

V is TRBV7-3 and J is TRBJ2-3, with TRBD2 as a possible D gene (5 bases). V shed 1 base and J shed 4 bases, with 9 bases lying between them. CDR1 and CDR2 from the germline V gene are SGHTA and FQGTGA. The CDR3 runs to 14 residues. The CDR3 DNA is TGTGCCAGCAGCTTAATGGGAGCCGCAGATACGCAGTATTTT. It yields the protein CASSLMGAADTQYF.